This T cell receptor beta chain comes out of a study of T cell responses to AZD1222 COVID-19 vaccine. Points from the study as a whole: After two AZD1222 doses, spike-specific TCR breadth and depth rose versus day 0. The number of AZD1222 recipients seropositive at baseline was only five or six. White British people made up most donors, females outnumbered males, and clonal diversity was possibly underestimated.

Generated by immunoSEQ multiplex PCR, the TCRdb table keeps only in-frame clones and is missing some. The sample gives roughly 100,000 clones, over 75% of which show up once; approximately 1.2% is in the top ten. Germline V gene sequence: CDR1 SGHRS, CDR2 YFSETQ. The CDR3 extends over 15 amino acids. V dropped 0 bases and J dropped 8; count of bases not matched to a gene: 8. With respect to this clone: Its antigen is not known.

This clonotype was obtained from an adult in good health. This chain uses TRBV5-1 with TRBJ1-2, with 9 positions matching TRBD1. Here the sequenced sample was peripheral blood, taken on day 0 of AZD1222 vaccination. The CDR3 nucleotides read TGCGCCAGCAGCTTGGGTCGGGACAGGGTAGGCGGCTACACCTTC. Its translation is CASSLGRDRVGGYTF.